The 32 T cell receptor beta chains in this list originate from one sample, sequenced in a study of T cells in women clearing cervical HPV infection. This table comes from immunoSEQ multiplex PCR, and its TCRdb copy is limited to in-frame clones, with some not included. This sample contains about 20,000 clones. The sample consisted of blood buffy coat. The receptors derive from a woman aged 18 to 75 with a cervical HPV16 infection that either progressed to CIN3+ or cleared (not recorded which).

On this clone: The read terminates 3 residues before the CDR3 end, so the remaining end is supplied by the germline J gene. The chain carries TRBV20-1 and TRBJ1-1; a possible D gene is TRBD1 (6 bases). Germline CDR1 reads DFQATT; CDR2 reads SNEGSKA (reference sequence). V was clipped by 5 bases and J by 4 bases, with 20 bases between them. The CDR3 totals 15 residues. The CDR3 reads CSAPNRQDRFTEAFF. The sequenced CDR3 bases are TGCAGTGCTCCGAACCGACAGGATCGATTCACTGAA.

A word on this clone: Read sequence stops 3 residues before the CDR3 end, and the germline J gene provides the missing end. This rearrangement joins TRBV10-1 to TRBJ2-5; a possible D gene is TRBD2 (6 bases). The germline V gene has CDR1 WNHNN and CDR2 SYGVQD (reference sequence). V dropped 6 bases and J dropped 4 bases, with 15 bases sitting between them. This CDR3 spans 14 amino acids. Here the CDR3 reads CASSGGTAGETQYF. CDR3 DNA (partial): TGCGCCAGCAGCGGGGGAACGGCGGGAGAGACC.

Notes on this clone: Read data end 3 residues before the CDR3 end; the end is taken from the germline J gene. The rearrangement uses TRBV3-1 (or the pseudogene TRBV3-2) and TRBJ2-5; D possibly corresponds to TRBD1 (6 bases). CDR1 is LGHDT and CDR2 is YNNKEL in the germline V gene (reference sequence). Between the trimmed V and J ends, which lost 0 bases and 5 bases, there was a span of 19 bases. The CDR3 covers 17 residues. CDR3 loop: CASSQDQYRASLETQYF. The sequenced CDR3 bases are TGTGCCAGCAGCCAAGATCAGTACAGGGCAAGTTTGGAGACC.

With respect to this clone: The read falls 3 residues short of the CDR3 end, and the missing part is taken from the germline J gene. J is TRBJ2-1 and V is TRBV7-9, with 11 bases fitting TRBD2. Germline trimming cut 6 bases from V and 9 bases from J; bases unmatched to any gene: 7. The CDR3 is made up of 14 amino acids. CDR1 and CDR2 from the germline V gene are SEHNR and FQNEAQ (reference sequence). The CDR3 sequence is CASRLAGGRGEQFF. CDR3 bases read: TGTGCCAGCAGGCTAGCGGGAGGTAGGGGTGAG.

As for this clone: The CDR3 is cut off 3 residues early in the read; its end comes from the germline J gene. The chain carries TRBV5-1 and TRBJ2-3, with TRBD1 as a possible D gene (5 bases). V was pared by 4 bases and J by 3 bases, with 9 bases between. The CDR3 length is 13 residues. The germline gives CDR1 SGHRS, CDR2 YFSETQ. CDR3 loop: CASSGAVTDTQYF. The covered CDR3 bases are TGCGCCAGCAGCGGGGCGGTGACAGATACG.

The sequenced CDR3 bases are TGTGCCTGGGAGAATCCGGACAGGGTAAAAGAAAAG. Translated, it gives CAWENPDRVKEK. In full, the CDR3 is CAWENPDRVKEKLFF. This chain connects TRBV30 to TRBJ2-2; 8 bases fit TRBD1. The read terminates 3 residues before the CDR3 end, so the remaining end is supplied by the germline J gene. Germline CDR1 reads GTSNPN; CDR2 reads SVGIG (reference sequence). The CDR3 sequence is 15 residues long.

The CDR3 region is CASSAGTPLLGEQFF. CDR3 DNA, as far as it was read: TGTGCCAGCAGCGCCGGGACTCCCTTGCTGGGTGAG. The genes are TRBV7-2 and TRBJ2-1; weak D call: TRBD2 (6 bases). The DNA ends 3 residues before the CDR3 does, and the rest of the CDR3 is filled in from the germline J gene. V was clipped by 5 bases and J by 9 bases, with 20 bases between them. Germline V lookup: CDR1 SGHTA, CDR2 FQGNSA. CDR3 length: 15 amino acids.

As concerns this clone: The read is 3 residues too short to cover the CDR3 end, so that end is filled in from the germline J gene. This chain connects TRBV19 to TRBJ2-5; D may be TRBD1 (6 bases). Trimming took 6 bases from V and 2 from J, leaving 16 bases between them. This CDR3 has 15 residues. CDR1 and CDR2 (germline): LNHDA, SQIVND (reference sequence). CDR3 bases read: TGTGCCAGTAGCCAACAGGGTAAAGGGCAAGAGACC. It specifies CASSQQGKGQET. The full CDR3 protein is CASSQQGKGQETQYF.

A note on this clone: The DNA ends 3 residues before the CDR3 does, and the rest of the CDR3 is filled in from the germline J gene. The chain joins TRBV6-2 or TRBV6-3 to TRBJ2-1; 10 bases fit TRBD2. Germline V gene lookup returns CDR1 MNHEY and CDR2 SVGEGT. V was pared by 6 bases and J by 7 bases, with 9 bases of the junction left unmatched. The CDR3 runs to 15 residues. The CDR3: CASRDQREGRNEQFF. The part of the CDR3 DNA that was read is TGTGCCAGCAGGGACCAGCGGGAGGGCCGAAATGAG.

Regarding this clone: The read ends 3 residues before the CDR3 terminus; that terminus is restored from the germline J gene. The chain has TRBV13 and TRBJ1-4, with no clear D. Trimming took off 5 bases at V and 8 bases at J, with 18 bases between the two ends. The germline gives CDR1 PRHDT, CDR2 FYEKMQ (reference sequence). This CDR3 has 15 amino acids. CDR3 bases read: TGTGCCAGCAGCCCCTGGGGTGGCGCGGGGGAAAAA. It encodes CASSPWGGAGEK. The CDR3 in its entirety is CASSPWGGAGEKLFF.

To note about this clone: The CDR3 is cut off 3 residues early in the read; its end comes from the germline J gene. J is TRBJ2-1 and V is TRBV13; 11 nucleotides match TRBD2. CDR3 size: 16 residues. Per the germline V gene, CDR1 is PRHDT and CDR2 is FYEKMQ (reference sequence). Germline trimming cut 0 bases from V and 7 bases from J; bases unmatched to any gene: 5. The CDR3 region is CASSLGTSGSKNEQFF. CDR3 bases read: TGTGCCAGCAGCTTAGGTACTAGCGGGAGTAAGAATGAG.

A remark on this clone: The read ends 3 residues shy of where the CDR3 ends; the end is completed using the germline J gene. The V call is TRBV28, the J call TRBJ2-3; TRBD2 might be the D (6 bases). Germline values: CDR1 MDHEN, CDR2 SYDVKM. Trimming removed 2 bases at V and 2 bases at J, with 14 bases between. The CDR3 spans 16 residues. The sequenced CDR3 bases are TGTGCCAGCAGTTTAATTGGGGGGTACTCCACAGATACG. Protein sequence: CASSLIGGYSTDT. The full CDR3 is CASSLIGGYSTDTQYF. Full variable domain (missing parts from reference TRBV28 and TRBJ2-3): DVKVTQSSRYLVKRTGEKVFLECVQDMDHENMFWYRQDPGLGLRLIYFSYDVKMKEKGDIPEGYSVSREKKERFSLILESASTNQTSMYLCASSLIGGYSTDTQYFGPGTRLTVL.

CDR3: CSVDTGLYSNQPQYF. The CDR3 DNA, read in part, is TGCAGCGTTGATACAGGGCTTTATAGCAATCAGCCG. This chain connects TRBV29-1 to TRBJ2-3; perhaps TRBD1 as D (6 bases). With the read ending 3 residues before the CDR3 end, the germline J gene is used to fill in that end. Germline CDR1 reads SQVTM; CDR2 reads ANQGSEA. This CDR3 region has 15 residues.

Concerning this clone: With the read ending 3 residues before the CDR3 end, the germline J gene is used to fill in that end. The rearrangement joins TRBV5-1 to TRBJ2-1; 10 bases align to TRBD2. Germline V gene sequence: CDR1 SGHRS, CDR2 YFSETQ. The CDR3 covers 16 residues. V lost 2 bases to trimming and J lost 2 bases; unmatched junction nucleotides: 4. The CDR3: CASSLTTSGPYNEQFF. The sequenced CDR3 bases are TGCGCCAGCAGCTTAACGACTAGCGGGCCCTACAATGAG.

A note on this clone: With the read ending 3 residues before the CDR3 end, the germline J gene is used to fill in that end. The rearrangement joins TRBV5-4 to TRBJ1-2, with TRBD1 matching 8 bases. The V gene's germline CDR1 is SGHNT and CDR2 YYREEE (reference sequence). This CDR3 has 14 amino acids. The CDR3 reads CASSLGQGLQGYTF. The CDR3 DNA, read in part, is TGTGCCAGCAGCCTCGGACAGGGCCTACAGGGC.

A note on this clone: Read data end 3 residues before the CDR3 end; the end is taken from the germline J gene. The chain recombines TRBV2 with TRBJ2-7; 7 nucleotides align to TRBD1. The length of the CDR3 is 15 residues. The V segment lost 7 bases and the J segment 2 bases; nucleotides outside the gene matches: 11. CDR1 SNHLY and CDR2 FYNNEI come from the germline V gene. CDR3 protein: CASTRRQGPTYEQYF. Partial CDR3 DNA: TGTGCCAGCACTCGGAGACAGGGCCCAACCTACGAG.

Of note for this clone: Read sequence stops 3 residues before the CDR3 end, and the germline J gene provides the missing end. J is TRBJ2-5 and V is TRBV7-9; 9 nucleotides match TRBD2. CDR3 size: 14 residues. CDR1 is SEHNR, CDR2 FQNEAQ, per germline (reference sequence). V dropped 3 bases and J dropped 5; count of bases not matched to a gene: 4. The CDR3 sequence: CASSFSGRGETQYF. CDR3 bases read: TGTGCCAGCAGCTTTAGCGGGAGAGGGGAGACC.

Concerning this clone itself: The CDR3 end lies 3 residues beyond the end of the read and is filled in from the germline J gene. The V call is TRBV6-2 or TRBV6-3, the J call TRBJ1-5; 9 nucleotides align to TRBD1. Trimming cost V 7 bases and J 2 bases; bases outside gene matches: 3. Germline V gene lookup returns CDR1 MNHEY and CDR2 SVGEGT. CDR3 length equals 14 residues. The CDR3 region is CASNDRGGNQPQHF. CDR3 DNA, as far as it was read: TGTGCCAGCAACGACAGGGGGGGCAATCAGCCC.

As regards this clone: Read sequence stops 3 residues before the CDR3 end, and the germline J gene provides the missing end. The chain has TRBV20-1 and TRBJ2-7; 7 bases line up with TRBD2. Germline CDR1 DFQATT, CDR2 SNEGSKA (reference sequence). The CDR3 contains 14 residues. J lost 2 bases, V lost 5 bases, and 9 bases had no gene match. Partial CDR3 DNA: TGCAGTGCTCGGCCCCGGGACTACGCCTACGAG. Translated, it gives CSARPRDYAYE. The complete CDR3 sequence is CSARPRDYAYEQYF.

This clone ranks as medium-sized in terms of frequency. The sequence runs out 3 residues before the end of the CDR3; the remainder is reconstructed from the germline J gene. The J gene is TRBJ2-5, the V gene TRBV18, with TRBD2 matching 9 bases. CDR3 length: 15 amino acids. Germline loops: CDR1 KGHSH, CDR2 LQKENI. V lost 3 bases, J lost 4 bases, and 6 bases stayed unmatched. CDR3 sequence reads: CASSPIAGEGETQYF. CDR3 DNA, as far as it was read: TGTGCCAGCTCACCCATAGCGGGAGAGGGAGAGACC.

About this clone: The read stops 3 residues short of the end of the CDR3; the missing end is completed from the germline J gene. J is TRBJ1-2 and V is TRBV5-5; D is uncertain. V lost 0 bases, J lost 4 bases, and 13 bases lay in between. The CDR3 contains 15 residues. Germline loops: CDR1 SGHKS, CDR2 YYEKEE (reference sequence). CDR3 DNA (partial): TGTGCCAGCAGCTTGGTAGTAAGGCAGGCCTATGGC. Amino acids: CASSLVVRQAYG. The entire CDR3 protein reads CASSLVVRQAYGYTF.

With regard to this clone: The junction differs from germline at one of its ends, possibly a read error. CDR3 protein: CASSYAETQYF. The covered CDR3 bases are TGTGCCAGCAGTTACGCAGAGACG. This chain connects TRBV6-2 or TRBV6-3 to TRBJ2-3; D is ambiguous. The read halts 3 residues ahead of the CDR3 end, with the missing end drawn from the germline J gene. The CDR3 spans 11 residues. Germline V lookup: CDR1 MNHEY, CDR2 SVGEGT.

In regard to this clone: Coverage ceases 3 residues before the CDR3 finishes, and the germline J gene fills in the end. This chain links TRBV7-2 with TRBJ1-4, with 7 bases that match TRBD1. The CDR3 is 13 amino acids. V shed 7 bases, J shed 5 bases, and the junction held 4 bases outside the gene matches. The germline gives CDR1 SGHTA, CDR2 FQGNSA. The DNA read from the CDR3 is TGTGCCAGCAACAGGGGACTGAATGAAAAA. Translating it yields CASNRGLNEK. The CDR3 in full is CASNRGLNEKLFF.

On this clone itself: The CDR3 goes on 3 residues after the read ends, and that part is filled in from the germline J gene. The chain recombines TRBV7-2 with TRBJ1-2, with 8 bases fitting TRBD1. There are 15 residues in the CDR3. In germline, CDR1 is SGHTA, CDR2 FQGNSA. Here the CDR3 reads CASSLAQGAFNDYTF. The CDR3 bases that were read are TGTGCCAGCAGCTTAGCGCAGGGGGCGTTTAATGAC.

With respect to this clone: The CDR3 goes on 3 residues after the read ends, and that part is filled in from the germline J gene. This chain joins TRBV6-2 or TRBV6-3 and TRBJ2-7, with a possible D match to TRBD1 (6 bases). Germline CDR1 and CDR2: MNHEY and SVGEGT. This CDR3 is 12 amino acids long. The V end lost 5 bases, the J end lost 4 bases, and 9 bases lay between the germline ends. Partial CDR3 DNA: TGTGCCAGCAGTAATGGACAGTACGAG. This sequence encodes CASSNGQYE. The CDR3 in full is CASSNGQYEQYF.

As regards this clone: From the germline J gene comes the end of the CDR3, since the read stops 3 residues before it. V is TRBV20-1 and J is TRBJ2-3, with 7 nucleotides matching TRBD1. CDR3 length equals 18 residues. Germline values: CDR1 DFQATT, CDR2 SNEGSKA (reference sequence). This chain's CDR3 is CSARDGYRGQVGRQPQYF. Partial CDR3 DNA: TGCAGTGCTAGAGATGGGTACAGGGGCCAGGTAGGACGGCAGCCG.

The CDR3 protein is CASSSLPTNEQFF. The CDR3 bases that were read are TGTGCCAGCAGTAGTCTACCCACCAATGAG. This chain joins TRBV28 and TRBJ2-1; D unresolved. The read comes to an end 3 residues before the CDR3 does, leaving the germline J gene to fill in the end. This CDR3 comprises 13 residues. The germline V gene has CDR1 MDHEN and CDR2 SYDVKM. V shed 5 bases and J shed 6 bases, with 11 bases lying between them.

Comments on this clone: With the read ending 3 residues before the CDR3 end, the germline J gene is used to fill in that end. This sequence joins TRBV29-1 and TRBJ1-2, with D maybe TRBD1 (5 bases). The CDR3 is 13 residues long. Per germline, CDR1 SQVTM and CDR2 ANQGSEA. V lost 4 bases to trimming and J lost 1 base, with 10 bases between them. The part of the CDR3 DNA that was read is TGCAGCGTTGGAGGCAGGGATAACTATGGC. Its translation: CSVGGRDNYG. The whole CDR3 sequence reads CSVGGRDNYGYTF. The full variable domain, with the rest looked up from reference TRBV29-1 and TRBJ1-2, is SAVISQKPSRDICQRGTSLTIQCQVDSQVTMMFWYRQQPGQSLTLIATANQGSEATYESGFVIDKFPISRPNLTFSTLTVSNMSPEDSSIYLCSVGGRDNYGYTFGSGTRLTVV.

Comments on this clone: Read data end 3 residues before the CDR3 end; the end is taken from the germline J gene. This chain joins TRBV7-6 and TRBJ2-5, with 8 bases that match TRBD2. J gave up 5 bases and V 1 base, and 3 bases lay outside the gene matches. Germline CDR1 is SGHVS and CDR2 is FNYEAQ. CDR3 length equals 14 residues. CDR3 DNA, as far as it was read: TGTGCCAGCAGCTTAGGCGGGAGGAGTGAGACC. It specifies CASSLGGRSET. The entire CDR3 protein is CASSLGGRSETQYF.

The CDR3 loop reads CASSQDLAGGTPNEQYF. The sequenced part of the CDR3 DNA is TGTGCCAGCAGCCAAGATCTAGCGGGAGGGACTCCTAACGAG. The chain recombines TRBV4-2 with TRBJ2-7, with 12 nucleotides matching TRBD2. The read terminates 3 residues ahead of where the CDR3 ends, so the germline J gene completes it. V dropped 0 bases and J dropped 5; count of bases not matched to a gene: 8. The germline V gene encodes CDR1 LGHNA and CDR2 YNFKEQ. CDR3 size: 17 residues.

On this clone itself: The read comes to an end 3 residues before the CDR3 does, leaving the germline J gene to fill in the end. The rearrangement uses TRBV14 and TRBJ2-3; D uncertain. Germline V gene sequence: CDR1 SGHDN, CDR2 FVKESK. The V end was cut by 0 bases, the J end by 8 bases, with 9 bases between. The CDR3 spans 13 residues. Incomplete CDR3 DNA: TGTGCCAGCAGCCAAGATAGTTGGTCTACG. This codes for CASSQDSWST. The whole CDR3 is CASSQDSWSTQYF.

A word on this clone: The read terminates 3 residues ahead of where the CDR3 ends, so the germline J gene completes it. The chain links TRBV7-2 to TRBJ1-5, with D possibly matching TRBD1 (5 bases). The CDR3 loop spans 15 amino acids. CDR1 is SGHTA and CDR2 is FQGNSA in the germline V gene. V was clipped by 3 bases and J by 1 base, with 10 bases between them. The covered CDR3 bases are TGTGCCAGCAGCTTCAATCAGGGCAGCAATCAGCCC. This gives the protein CASSFNQGSNQP. The whole CDR3 sequence reads CASSFNQGSNQPQHF.